This paragraph covers one T cell receptor (beta chain) sequence. The data were taken from a study of cytomegalovirus exposure and HLA in healthy donors. In the PCR, 60 Vbeta and 13 Jbeta primers were used. TCRdb's table, derived via immunoSEQ multiplex PCR, lists solely in-frame clones and lacks some. Found here are approximately 200,000 clones, about four fifths of them singletons; the top ten hold 1.5%. The origin of this receptor is a girl aged 10 to 17 in good health and CMV-seropositive. Sample: PBMCs.

CDR3 DNA: TGCGCCAGCAGCCAAGAGAAGTGGGACTACCTCCACTTT. It specifies CASSQEKWDYLHF. The chain employs TRBV4-3 and TRBJ1-6, with D possibly TRBD1 on 5 matching bases. The CDR3 is 13 amino acids. Germline V gives CDR1 LGHNA, CDR2 YSLEER. Trimming took 0 bases from V and 15 from J, leaving 12 bases between them.